The 10 T cell receptor beta chains below come from one sample, sequenced in a study of sequential checkpoint blockade in melanoma. Here immunoSEQ multiplex PCR was the method, and the copy in TCRdb shows in-frame clones only, minus some. The sample carries 2,000 or so clones, 51% recorded once. Treatment reported: randomized to nivolumab then ipilimumab (arm A) or the reverse (arm B). This material consisted of CD8+ T cells sorted from blood (inferred from file names), taken from a patient given nivolumab and ipilimumab in sequence. Receptors originate from a human patient with melanoma. Some clones in this sample may be carry-over from other donors' samples.

The chain employs TRBV10-3 and TRBJ2-7; maybe TRBD1 (5 bases). CDR3 length: 13 residues. The germline gives CDR1 ENHRY, CDR2 SYGVKD. V was trimmed by 3 bases and J by 2 bases, leaving 8 bases between them. The CDR3 coding sequence is TGTGCCATCAGTGATCAGGGAACCTACGAGCAGTACTTC. Translated: CAISDQGTYEQYF.

The sample holds a few counts of this clone. V is TRBV5-6 and J is TRBJ1-5; 7 bases match TRBD1. Per the germline V gene, CDR1 is SGHDT and CDR2 is YYEEEE. This CDR3 contains 14 residues. With 0 bases clipped from V and 7 bases from J, the junction kept 4 bases outside the gene matches. The CDR3 here is CASSLGGGGQPQHF. The DNA for the CDR3 is TGTGCCAGCAGCTTGGGAGGGGGCGGGCAGCCCCAGCATTTT.

The chain couples TRBV21-1 to TRBJ2-5; the table's TRBD2 call for D was not verified on the DNA. TRBV21-1 is a recognized pseudogene. CDR3 size: 16 residues. As DNA, the CDR3 is TGTGCCAGCAGCAAAGGGGGAGCCTCCGGAGAAGAGACCCAGTACTTC. Its protein is CASSKGGASGEETQYF.

The chain combines TRBV10-2 with TRBJ1-2; D is perhaps TRBD1 (6 bases). V was cut by 2 bases and J by 4 bases, with 11 bases left in between. Per the germline V gene, CDR1 is WSHSY and CDR2 is SAAADI. CDR3 size: 14 residues. CDR3 loop: CASSEPAGVYGYTF. CDR3 bases: TGCGCCAGCAGTGAGCCGGCAGGGGTCTATGGCTACACCTTC.

This rearrangement joins TRBV27 to TRBJ2-3; D possibly corresponds to TRBD2 (5 bases). The CDR3 runs to 13 residues. The germline V gene has CDR1 MNHEY and CDR2 SMNVEV (reference sequence). The V and J ends lost 6 bases and 0 bases respectively, with 7 bases between them. CDR3 region: CASREDSTDTQYF. The CDR3 bases are TGTGCCAGCAGGGAGGACAGCACAGATACGCAGTATTTT.

The chain employs TRBV2 and TRBJ1-3, with D possibly TRBD1 on 5 matching bases. There are 16 residues in the CDR3. V was clipped by 1 base and J by 2 bases, with 12 bases between them. Germline lookup yields CDR1 SNHLY and CDR2 FYNNEI. The CDR3 region is CASSEVGDLAGNTIYF. The CDR3 coding sequence is TGTGCCAGCAGTGAAGTGGGGGACTTGGCTGGAAACACCATATATTTT.

The chain's CDR3 is CAISDLQNLYEQYF. The CDR3 DNA reads as TGTGCCATCAGTGATCTACAGAACCTTTACGAGCAGTACTTC. The V call is TRBV10-3, the J call TRBJ2-7, with D unclear. This CDR3 is built from 14 residues. Trimming pared 3 bases from V and 4 bases from J, leaving 13 bases between. Germline V gene lookup returns CDR1 ENHRY and CDR2 SYGVKD.

The J gene is TRBJ1-2, the V gene TRBV30; TRBD1 matches at 7 bases. CDR3 size: 12 residues. Germline CDR1 GTSNPN, CDR2 SVGIG (reference sequence). V lost 4 bases, J lost 6 bases, and 5 bases stayed unmatched. Here the CDR3 DNA reads TGTGCCTGGAATTTCGGGACAGATGGCTACACCTTC. Translating it yields CAWNFGTDGYTF.

The chain joins TRBV2 to TRBJ1-6, with D perhaps matching TRBD1 (5 bases). The germline V gene has CDR1 SNHLY and CDR2 FYNNEI. This CDR3 spans 15 amino acids. V shed 4 bases and J shed 7 bases, with 14 bases lying between them. The CDR3 reads CASSGLDTRNSPLHF. The CDR3 nucleotides are TGTGCCAGCAGTGGGCTGGACACGAGAAATTCACCCCTCCACTTT. Filled out from reference TRBV2 and TRBJ1-6, the complete variable domain reads EPEVTQTPSHQVTQMGQEVILRCVPISNHLYFYWYRQILGQKVEFLVSFYNNEISEKSEIFDDQFSVERPDGSNFTLKIRSTKLEDSAMYFCASSGLDTRNSPLHFGNGTRLTVT.

The chain is built from TRBV7-8 and TRBJ1-1; D remains ambiguous. V was trimmed by 5 bases and J by 0 bases, leaving 4 bases between them. This CDR3 comprises 12 residues. Looked up from germline, CDR1 is SGHVS and CDR2 is FQNEAQ. Here the CDR3 DNA reads TGTGCCAGCAGCCCTATGAACACTGAAGCTTTCTTT. As protein: CASSPMNTEAFF.